Listed here are 14 T cell receptor beta chains from one sample, sequenced in a study of blood T cell repertoires in COVID-19 (dated by TCRdb to between 2020 and 2021). The library was produced with the immunoSEQ multiplex PCR assay. The clones in this table, taken by TCRdb from immuneACCESS, are in-frame only. Not every clone is retained; where verified, under half of the shortfall comes from an unresolved V gene, and the cause of the rest is unknown. The sample includes about 310,000 clones, with over 75% observed a single time. The ten largest clones represent approximately 7.8% of the sample. Sequenced input: peripheral blood. Source of these receptors: a woman aged 45-60 years who had recovered from COVID-19.

This chain connects TRBV27 to TRBJ2-7, with a tentative D call TRBD1 (7 bases). V was pared by 0 bases and J by 6 bases, with 15 bases between. The CDR3 is 15 amino acids. Germline V gene lookup returns CDR1 MNHEY and CDR2 SMNVEV (reference sequence). The CDR3 DNA sequence: TGTGCCAGCAGTTTATCGTCCCAGGGGGGCCGCGAGCAGTACTTC. Translation: CASSLSSQGGREQYF.

This clone appeared a single time. The genes are TRBV7-6 and TRBJ2-5; D is ambiguous. This CDR3 spans 16 amino acids. From germline, CDR1 is SGHVS and CDR2 FNYEAQ. Trimming shortened V by 1 base and J by 0 bases, and 12 bases separated the two germline ends. CDR3 in amino acids: CASSLDDSWYQETQYF. For the CDR3, the DNA is TGTGCCAGCAGCTTAGATGACTCCTGGTACCAAGAGACCCAGTACTTC.

This clone was picked up one time. The chain joins TRBV7-9 to TRBJ1-1; 7 nucleotides agree with TRBD1. V trimming: 5 bases; J trimming: 5 bases; junction bases outside the gene matches: 11. There are 15 residues in the CDR3. Germline V gene data show CDR1 as SEHNR and CDR2 as FQNEAQ (reference sequence). The CDR3 loop is CASSPHEGAQTEAFF. CDR3 DNA sequence: TGTGCCAGCAGCCCCCATGAGGGGGCGCAAACTGAAGCTTTCTTT.

The genes are TRBV28 and TRBJ2-7, with 13 bases matching TRBD2. The ends lost 7 bases at V and 0 bases at J; junction bases unmatched: 6. The length of the CDR3 is 16 residues. Per the germline V gene, CDR1 is MDHEN and CDR2 is SYDVKM. The CDR3 reads CASNRGTSGISYEQYF. As DNA, the CDR3 is TGTGCCAGCAACCGCGGGACTAGCGGGATCTCCTACGAGCAGTACTTC.

The chain links TRBV21-1 to TRBJ1-3; the table names TRBD1, a call not compared with the DNA. TRBV21-1 is tagged as a pseudogene. This CDR3 has 18 amino acids. As DNA, the CDR3 is TGTGCCAGCAGCAAATTTACCCCGACAGGGGCCTCAGGGGACACCATATATTTT. Encoded protein: CASSKFTPTGASGDTIYF.

The chain is built from TRBV7-2 and TRBJ1-5; the match to TRBD1 covers 7 bases. Germline trimming cut 2 bases from V and 0 bases from J; bases unmatched to any gene: 4. This CDR3 contains 16 residues. Germline V gene data show CDR1 as SGHTA and CDR2 as FQGNSA. DNA for the CDR3: TGTGCCAGCAGCTTACGGTACAGGGGTAGCAATCAGCCCCAGCATTTT. The encoded protein is CASSLRYRGSNQPQHF.

This chain uses TRBV11-2 with TRBJ2-5; 7 bases agree with TRBD1. The ends lost 4 bases at V and 7 bases at J; junction bases unmatched: 12. This CDR3 is 15 amino acids long. CDR1 is SGHAT and CDR2 is FQNNGV in the germline V gene. CDR3 nucleotides: TGTGCCAGCAGCTCTTATATAAGGGGGCGCGGGACCCAGTACTTC. Translating it yields CASSSYIRGRGTQYF.

Only one count was recorded for this clone. This chain links TRBV18 with TRBJ2-7, with 7 bases aligning to TRBD1. The V gene end was trimmed by 3 bases and the J gene end by 3 bases; junction bases not matched to a gene: 11. The CDR3 totals 16 residues. Germline lookup yields CDR1 KGHSH and CDR2 LQKENI. The CDR3 loop is CASSPFPGQEFYEQYF. In DNA form, the CDR3 reads TGTGCCAGCTCACCGTTTCCTGGACAGGAGTTCTACGAGCAGTACTTC.

The chain employs TRBV7-2 and TRBJ2-2; 7 bases are shared with TRBD1. The CDR3 covers 15 residues. The germline V gene has CDR1 SGHTA and CDR2 FQGNSA. The V and J ends lost 7 bases and 1 base, in that order; junction bases with no gene match: 6. CDR3 loop: CASTPRTGNTGELFF. CDR3 in DNA: TGTGCCAGCACCCCACGGACAGGGAACACCGGGGAGCTGTTTTTT.

This sequence joins TRBV18 and TRBJ2-1, with 11 bases identical to TRBD2. The CDR3 is 16 amino acids. Trimming at V came to 0 bases and at J to 4 bases, leaving 2 bases not matched to a gene. Germline values: CDR1 KGHSH, CDR2 LQKENI. The CDR3 protein is CASSPPSGRAYNEQFF. The CDR3 bases are TGTGCCAGCTCACCACCTAGCGGGAGGGCATACAATGAGCAGTTCTTC.

V and J are TRBV5-6 and TRBJ1-3, with D uncertain. V was trimmed by 4 bases and J by 0 bases, leaving 11 bases between them. This CDR3 spans 15 amino acids. Germline CDR1 is SGHDT and CDR2 is YYEEEE. CDR3 protein: CASSVLGRSGNTIYF. The CDR3 DNA sequence: TGTGCCAGCAGCGTGTTGGGCCGCTCTGGAAACACCATATATTTT.

This sequence joins TRBV28 and TRBJ1-1, with D possibly matching TRBD1 (5 bases). Trimming took 5 bases from V and 1 from J, leaving 11 bases between them. The CDR3 has 14 residues. Germline V lookup: CDR1 MDHEN, CDR2 SYDVKM. CDR3 DNA: TGTGCCAGCAGTCCCCTCACAGGGAACACTGAAGCTTTCTTT. It is translated as CASSPLTGNTEAFF.

The rearrangement joins TRBV5-5 to TRBJ2-7, with D tentatively TRBD2 (5 bases). The CDR3 totals 16 residues. The V end was cut by 3 bases, the J end by 2 bases, with 18 bases between. Germline V gene sequence: CDR1 SGHKS, CDR2 YYEKEE (reference sequence). The CDR3 protein is CASSWEPGLSAYEQYF. CDR3 nucleotide sequence: TGTGCCAGCAGCTGGGAGCCGGGGTTGTCCGCCTACGAGCAGTACTTC.

The V gene is TRBV4-3, the J gene TRBJ1-3; 7 bases agree with TRBD1. The CDR3 has 16 amino acids. Germline CDR1 is LGHNA and CDR2 is YSLEER. The V segment lost 2 bases and the J segment 2 bases; nucleotides outside the gene matches: 6. The CDR3 spells CASSQSTGEPGNTIYF. The CDR3 DNA follows: TGCGCCAGCAGCCAATCCACAGGGGAGCCTGGAAACACCATATATTTT.